These 22 T cell receptor beta chains share one sample of origin, sequenced in a study of blood T cells in healthy people across ages. A second about 6 to 12 cycle PCR used barcoded and J-beta primers. One entry per CDR3 protein, called by TCRdb with MiXCR from the 5' RACE reads. The sample shows approximately 800,000 distinct CDR3 sequences, 20% to 25% of them seen only once. These data were also reused for a study on T cells of mothers and their children.

Sequenced material: blood. These receptors originate from a boy between 10 and 17 years old in good health.

The J gene is TRBJ2-7, the V gene TRBV29-1, with 8 bases that match TRBD2. This CDR3 has 15 amino acids. V was clipped by 0 bases and J by 6 bases; unmatched bases: 10. Germline CDR1 and CDR2: SQVTM and ANQGSEA. Written as DNA, the CDR3 is TGCAGCGTTGAAGATCGGCCCGGGGGGGTTTTCGAGCAGTACTTC. This translates into CSVEDRPGGVFEQYF.

The rearrangement links TRBV7-2 to TRBJ2-6; unclear D gene. Per the germline V gene, CDR1 is SGHTA and CDR2 is FQGNSA. This CDR3 contains 14 residues. V was trimmed by 11 bases and J by 4 bases, leaving 15 bases between them. The CDR3: CAGTLQTGANVLTF. DNA for the CDR3: TGTGCCGGCACCCTACAGACGGGGGCCAACGTCCTGACTTTC.

This chain's CDR3 is CASSEFGTGLGNTEAFF. The CDR3, as DNA: TGTGCCAGCAGTGAATTTGGGACAGGGCTGGGTAACACTGAAGCTTTCTTT. V gene TRBV2 combines with J gene TRBJ1-1; 9 bases line up with TRBD1. The V and J ends lost 2 bases and 2 bases, in that order; junction bases with no gene match: 9. The CDR3 is made up of 17 amino acids. Germline V gene sequence: CDR1 SNHLY, CDR2 FYNNEI.

This clonotype was counted ten times or more. This chain joins TRBV4-1 and TRBJ2-3; tentatively, D is TRBD1 (6 bases). The V end was cut by 4 bases, the J end by 0 bases, with 11 bases between. Germline V gives CDR1 MGHRA, CDR2 YSYEKL. The length of the CDR3 is 15 residues. The CDR3 bases are TGCGCCAGCAGCCCACGGACAGCTAGCACAGATACGCAGTATTTT. Translating it yields CASSPRTASTDTQYF.

This chain connects TRBV6-1 to TRBJ1-1; 10 bases align to TRBD1. The CDR3 covers 19 residues. Germline CDR1 reads MNHNS; CDR2 reads SASEGT. Unmatched junction bases numbered 19, after V lost 6 bases and J lost 3 bases. The chain's CDR3 is CASRPSIDRGRWEDTEAFF. The CDR3 region has the DNA TGTGCCAGCAGGCCATCTATAGACAGGGGGCGTTGGGAAGACACTGAAGCTTTCTTT.

The V call is TRBV29-1, the J call TRBJ1-1; the D gene is possibly TRBD1 (6 bases). The germline V gene has CDR1 SQVTM and CDR2 ANQGSEA. Trimming cost V 1 base and J 6 bases, with 12 bases left between them. The length of the CDR3 is 13 residues. The CDR3 nucleotides read TGCAGCGTTGAAGGAACGGGGGGCTCTGAAGCTTTCTTT. Its protein is CSVEGTGGSEAFF.

The CDR3 nucleotides read TGCAGCGCCCGACAGGTCCTCGGTGAGCAGTTCTTC. It is translated as CSARQVLGEQFF. This sequence joins TRBV29-1 and TRBJ2-1; perhaps TRBD1 as D (6 bases). Trimming took 7 bases from V and 9 from J, leaving 16 bases between them. The CDR3 contains 12 residues. Germline V gene lookup returns CDR1 SQVTM and CDR2 ANQGSEA.

CDR3 loop: CATSRESSGKTQYF. The DNA for the CDR3 is TGTGCCACCAGCAGAGAGTCCAGCGGGAAGACCCAGTACTTC. The genes are TRBV15 and TRBJ2-5, with 7 bases that match TRBD2. V lost 0 bases and J lost 6; bases outside the gene matches: 4. The CDR3 is 14 amino acids. Germline CDR1 is LNHNV and CDR2 is YYDKDF (reference sequence). Complete variable domain (other parts from reference TRBV15 and TRBJ2-5): DAMVIQNPRYQVTQFGKPVTLSCSQTLNHNVMYWYQQKSSQAPKLLFHYYDKDFNNEADTPDNFQSRRPNTSFCFLDIRSPGLGDTAMYLCATSRESSGKTQYFGPGTRLLVL.

This clonotype was seen only a few times. The CDR3 here is CAISETGQGGTGELFF. For the CDR3, the DNA is TGTGCCATCAGTGAGACGGGACAGGGGGGCACCGGGGAGCTGTTTTTT. The rearrangement links TRBV10-3 to TRBJ2-2; 11 positions agree with TRBD1. CDR3 length: 16 amino acids. The V and J ends lost 2 bases and 4 bases, in that order; junction bases with no gene match: 3. Germline CDR1 ENHRY, CDR2 SYGVKD.

Many counts were recorded for this clonotype. This chain connects TRBV12-3 or TRBV12-4 to TRBJ2-1, with 11 bases matching TRBD2. The ends lost 7 bases at V and 3 bases at J; junction bases unmatched: 5. This CDR3 is 15 amino acids long. The CDR3 DNA reads TGTGCCAGCAACCCCGGGACTAGCGGCTACAATGAGCAGTTCTTC. Translating gives CASNPGTSGYNEQFF.

This clonotype was found a few times. The chain employs TRBV15 and TRBJ1-2; D uncertain. CDR1 is LNHNV, CDR2 YYDKDF, per germline (reference sequence). CDR3 length equals 17 residues. Between the trimmed V and J ends, which lost 0 bases and 1 base, there was a span of 15 bases. CDR3 DNA: TGTGCCACCAGCAGAGATCTGGTCGAATCCCGTAACTATGGCTACACCTTC. Protein: CATSRDLVESRNYGYTF.

V gene TRBV5-6 combines with J gene TRBJ2-3, with 10 positions matching TRBD1. The length of the CDR3 is 14 residues. Germline V CDR1 and CDR2: SGHDT, YYEEEE. After removal of 0 bases from V and 7 bases from J, the junction contained 2 bases not matched to a gene. The CDR3 nucleotides read TGTGCCAGCAGCTTGGGACAGGGGGCGTATACGCAGTATTTT. As protein: CASSLGQGAYTQYF. Full variable domain (missing parts from reference TRBV5-6 and TRBJ2-3): DAGVTQSPTHLIKTRGQQVTLRCSPKSGHDTVSWYQQALGQGPQFIFQYYEEEERQRGNFPDRFSGHQFPNYSSELNVNALLLGDSALYLCASSLGQGAYTQYFGPGTRLTVL.

This clonotype has only a few counts. This chain connects TRBV5-1 to TRBJ2-7; no clear D gene. The germline CDR1 and CDR2 sequences are SGHRS and YFSETQ. The CDR3 totals 14 residues. Trimming took off 1 base at V and 4 bases at J, with 12 bases between the two ends. The CDR3 spells CASSLQASPYEQYF. CDR3 in DNA: TGCGCCAGCAGCTTGCAGGCATCCCCTTACGAGCAGTACTTC.

The gene calls are TRBV19 and TRBJ2-3; 9 bases agree with TRBD2. The germline gives CDR1 LNHDA, CDR2 SQIVND (reference sequence). V dropped 3 bases and J dropped 8; count of bases not matched to a gene: 3. The CDR3 has 13 residues. The CDR3, as DNA: TGTGCCAGTAGTATGGGACTAGCTGGTACGCAGTATTTT. As protein: CASSMGLAGTQYF.

A few counts support this clonotype. The V call is TRBV2, the J call TRBJ2-1; a possible D gene is TRBD2 (7 bases). The CDR3 extends over 15 amino acids. Trimming stripped 3 bases from V and 4 bases from J, with 13 bases between. Germline V gene lookup returns CDR1 SNHLY and CDR2 FYNNEI. CDR3 in DNA: TGTGCCAGCAGTGATGAGGGGGGGAGTTACAATGAGCAGTTCTTC. Its protein product is CASSDEGGSYNEQFF.

This chain connects TRBV12-3 or TRBV12-4 to TRBJ2-1, with D tentatively TRBD2 (7 bases). Trimming removed 4 bases at V and 2 bases at J, with 18 bases between. CDR3 length: 17 residues. The CDR3 is CASSSGNAGAAYNEQFF. DNA for the CDR3: TGTGCCAGCAGTTCCGGGAATGCGGGGGCGGCCTACAATGAGCAGTTCTTC.

This rearrangement joins TRBV28 to TRBJ2-4; TRBD1 is a possible D gene (6 bases). Germline V CDR1 and CDR2: MDHEN, SYDVKM. Between the trimmed V and J ends, which lost 5 bases and 7 bases, there was a span of 18 bases. This CDR3 comprises 15 residues. This CDR3 is CASSRPRGGWNIQYF. The DNA of the CDR3 is TGTGCCAGCAGTCGACCGCGAGGGGGATGGAACATTCAGTACTTC.

This clonotype was found a few times. J is TRBJ2-7 and V is TRBV7-2; the D is unclear. This CDR3 has 15 residues. V was shortened by 5 bases and J by 3 bases, with 17 bases between the two germline ends. CDR1 is SGHTA, CDR2 FQGNSA, per germline. In DNA, the CDR3 is TGTGCCAGCAGCAAGACAAGTCAGAACAACTACGAGCAGTACTTC. Translating gives CASSKTSQNNYEQYF. Supplemented by reference TRBV7-2 and TRBJ2-7, the full variable domain reads GAGVSQSPSNKVTEKGKDVELRCDPISGHTALYWYRQSLGQGLEFLIYFQGNSAPDKSGLPSDRFSAERTGGSVSTLTIQRTQQEDSAVYLCASSKTSQNNYEQYFGPGTRLTVT.

The chain has TRBV7-2 and TRBJ2-7, with 9 positions matching TRBD1. The CDR3 loop spans 15 amino acids. Germline assignment: CDR1 SGHTA and CDR2 FQGNSA. The V segment lost 5 bases and the J segment 5 bases; nucleotides outside the gene matches: 10. Here the CDR3 reads CASSQWDRVSHEQYF. Here the CDR3 DNA reads TGTGCCAGCAGCCAGTGGGACAGGGTATCACACGAGCAGTACTTC.

V usage is TRBV9 and J usage is TRBJ2-4, with TRBD2 matching 7 bases. V trimming: 1 base; J trimming: 3 bases; junction bases outside the gene matches: 19. Germline values: CDR1 SGDLS, CDR2 YYNGEE. The CDR3 runs to 20 residues. The CDR3 loop reads CASSVFCEGGPPDGKNIQYF. The CDR3 coding sequence is TGTGCCAGCAGCGTATTTTGTGAGGGAGGGCCACCCGACGGCAAAAACATTCAGTACTTC.

The sample holds a few counts of this clonotype. The rearrangement joins TRBV20-1 to TRBJ2-2, with TRBD2 as a possible D gene (5 bases). This CDR3 is 13 amino acids long. Germline assignment: CDR1 DFQATT and CDR2 SNEGSKA (reference sequence). V was shortened by 4 bases and J by 5 bases, with 11 bases between the two germline ends. The CDR3 protein is CSAMGRGTGELFF. The CDR3 DNA follows: TGCAGTGCTATGGGTCGGGGAACCGGGGAGCTGTTTTTT.

CDR3 loop: CASSWGQADYEQYF. The DNA of the CDR3 is TGTGCCAGCAGCTGGGGACAGGCGGACTACGAGCAGTACTTC. The chain couples TRBV5-6 to TRBJ2-7; TRBD1 aligns across 8 bases. The CDR3 spans 14 residues. V shed 3 bases and J 3 bases; nucleotides not matched to a gene: 5. Germline-derived CDR1 and CDR2 are SGHDT and YYEEEE.